This is a list of T cell receptor beta chains from one sample in a study of monozygotic twins with inflammatory bowel disease. From its re-call of the 5' RACE reads, TCRdb lists each CDR3 protein once, without DNA. In total, the table holds 440,000 or so distinct CDR3 sequences. Sequencing used blood. The receptors were sampled from a human donor with ulcerative colitis or Crohn's disease, or a healthy co-twin of an affected twin (not recorded which). Each CDR3 is given with its conserved first and last residue. Fields, in order: J gene, V gene, CDR3 protein.

>TRBJ2-3|TRBV28
CASSFDSFGDTQYF
>TRBJ2-6|TRBV2
CAREEGANVLTF
>TRBJ1-1|TRBV19
CASGTKGLNTEAFF
>TRBJ2-7|TRBV29-1
CSVTGAPSYEQYF
>TRBJ1-2|TRBV5-4
CASSLRDRGRSGYTF
>TRBJ2-3|TRBV6-6
CASTDSSSTDTQYF
>TRBJ1-2|TRBV12-3/TRBV12-4
CASSPRHRRDSERGFYGYTF
>TRBJ2-5|TRBV29-1
CSGQVQETQYF
>TRBJ1-2|TRBV15
CATSREYGTGGSYGYTF
>TRBJ2-3|TRBV4-1
CASSQRLAAPDTQYF
>TRBJ2-1|TRBV27
CASSYASTGWPYNEQFF
>TRBJ2-7|TRBV20-1
CSARPGQGPPLGNEQYF
>TRBJ2-7|TRBV6-5
CASSSPFPPYEQYF
>TRBJ2-7|TRBV28
CASSIHGTDNYEQYF
>TRBJ1-5|TRBV3-1
CASSHLRGGQPQHF
>TRBJ2-2|TRBV30
CAWSWDLNTGELFF
>TRBJ1-2|TRBV12-1
CASSSCDSSTTYTF
>TRBJ1-1|TRBV12-3/TRBV12-4
CASSFTGMTEAFF
>TRBJ2-2|TRBV29-1
CSAADLAGELFF
>TRBJ2-2|TRBV6-2/TRBV6-3
CASNDRTGELFF
>TRBJ1-4|TRBV18
CASSPNPSSTNEKLFF
>TRBJ1-1|TRBV6-1
CASSERVDTEAFF
>TRBJ2-3|TRBV7-2
CASSSFGVITDTQYF